This record concerns one TCR beta chain sequence. Its antigen is unidentified. An end of the junction differs from the germline gene, which may be a read error. CDR3 length: 14 residues. CDR1 and CDR2 (germline): MNHEY, SVGEGT. This sample stems from a study of tumor and adjacent non-tumor tissue in lung cancer. This sample's RNA came from whole unsorted tissue. More than 3 cm separated this lung sample from the edge of the tumor. The library came from three nested PCR rounds adapted from ARM-PCR protocols. TCRdb reprocessed the multiplex PCR reads via MiXCR and lists one record per CDR3 protein. The sample includes 77,000 or so distinct CDR3 sequences, 76% of them seen just once. Study observations and caveats: Tumor repertoires had a smaller top 100 clone share than normal lung.

This TCR came from a man aged 65 to 79 with non-small cell lung cancer. The chain carries TRBV6-2 or TRBV6-3 and TRBJ2-7, with a tentative D call TRBD2 (5 bases). The sequenced sample was distant non-tumor lung tissue. The chain's CDR3 is CVSSYEGWAYEQYF. CDR3 bases: TGTGTCAGCAGTTACGAGGGCTGGGCCTACGAGCAGTACTTC.